A selection of T cell receptor beta chains follows, all from one sample in a study of blood T cell repertoires in COVID-19. The assay was immunoSEQ multiplex PCR, and TCRdb's table has in-frame clones only and misses some. The sample holds about 140,000 clones, nearly 85% seen once. The sequenced material came from peripheral blood. Receptor source: a human donor in a cohort sampled during active COVID-19. CDR3s leave out the opening cysteine and the closing phenylalanine or tryptophan.

j_call | v_call | cdr3_aa
TRBJ2-5 | TRBV9 | ASSVGLAGETQY
TRBJ1-4 | TRBV4-2 | ASSLTGTNEKLF
TRBJ2-5 | TRBV5-1 | ASSVLQGGETQY
TRBJ1-3 | TRBV7-9 | ASSLASESGNTIY
TRBJ1-4 | TRBV19 | ASSLRGSENEKLF
TRBJ1-2 | TRBV27 | ASSKDRDYGYT
TRBJ2-7 | TRBV9 | ASSFRPGHYEQY
TRBJ1-1 | TRBV2 | ASKQGGNTEAF
TRBJ1-5 | TRBV10-3 | AISESRQWTSNQPQH
TRBJ1-1 | TRBV7-2 | ASSPHRVNTEAF
TRBJ2-2 | TRBV10-2 | ASSGRAAGELF
TRBJ2-1 | TRBV7-9 | ASSSTWGGEDNEQF
TRBJ2-3 | TRBV6-5 | ASSYSRRGAGDTQY
TRBJ1-2 | TRBV18 | ASSPAGDGYGYT
TRBJ1-2 | TRBV18 | ASSPGPSGANYGYT
TRBJ2-3 | TRBV7-7 | ASSPHGRGTDTQY
TRBJ1-1 | TRBV5-1 | ASSPRPTTSEAF
TRBJ1-1 | TRBV4-1 | ASSQEMAGTEAF
TRBJ2-7 | TRBV7-2 | ASSPPRGEQY
TRBJ1-1 | TRBV2 | ASSEEQNTEAF
TRBJ1-2 | TRBV5-4 | ASSLGRGGYGYT
TRBJ1-6 | TRBV5-1 | ASSLVPTGNNSPLH
TRBJ2-5 | TRBV6-5 | ASRRPGGRGETQY
TRBJ1-3 | TRBV7-2 | ASSLGGQGVSGNTIY
TRBJ1-6 | TRBV18 | ASSLDQGLPLH
TRBJ2-3 | TRBV5-1 | ASSLATGGGTDTQY
TRBJ1-4 | TRBV5-4 | ASSLYREGEKLF
TRBJ1-2 | TRBV12-3/TRBV12-4 | ASRALTVDGYT
TRBJ2-1 | TRBV5-8 | ASSFVGGSYNEQF
TRBJ2-1 | TRBV5-1 | ASKGGTDYNEQF
TRBJ2-1 | TRBV5-6 | ASSLDNLYNEQF
TRBJ1-1 | TRBV2 | ASTQQGITEAF
TRBJ1-2 | TRBV5-1 | ASSSGQNYGYT